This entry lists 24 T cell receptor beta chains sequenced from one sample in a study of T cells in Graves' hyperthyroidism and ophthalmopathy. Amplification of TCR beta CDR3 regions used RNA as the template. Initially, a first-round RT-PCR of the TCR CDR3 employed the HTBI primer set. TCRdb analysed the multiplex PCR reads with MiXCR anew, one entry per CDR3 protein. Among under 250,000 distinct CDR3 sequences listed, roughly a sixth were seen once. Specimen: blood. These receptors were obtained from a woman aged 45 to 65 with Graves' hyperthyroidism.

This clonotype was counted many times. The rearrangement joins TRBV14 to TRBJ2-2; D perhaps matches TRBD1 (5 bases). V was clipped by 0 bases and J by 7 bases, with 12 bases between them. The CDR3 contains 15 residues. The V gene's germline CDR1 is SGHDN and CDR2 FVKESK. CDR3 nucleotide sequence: TGTGCCAGCAGCCAAGATCCAGCAGGGTACGGGGAGCTGTTTTTT. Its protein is CASSQDPAGYGELFF.

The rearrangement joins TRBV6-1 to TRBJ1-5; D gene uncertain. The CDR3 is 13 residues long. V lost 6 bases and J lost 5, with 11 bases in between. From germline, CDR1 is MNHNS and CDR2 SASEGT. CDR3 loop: CASRDGNDQPQHF. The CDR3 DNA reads TGTGCCAGCAGAGATGGGAACGATCAGCCCCAGCATTTT.

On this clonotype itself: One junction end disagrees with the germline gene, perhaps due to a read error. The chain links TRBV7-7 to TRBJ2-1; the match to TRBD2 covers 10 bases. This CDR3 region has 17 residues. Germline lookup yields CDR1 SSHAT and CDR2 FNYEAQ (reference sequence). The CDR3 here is CASSSLAGATPYNEQFF. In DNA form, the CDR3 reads TGTGCTAGCAGCTCCCTAGCGGGGGCTACCCCATACAATGAGCAGTTCTTC.

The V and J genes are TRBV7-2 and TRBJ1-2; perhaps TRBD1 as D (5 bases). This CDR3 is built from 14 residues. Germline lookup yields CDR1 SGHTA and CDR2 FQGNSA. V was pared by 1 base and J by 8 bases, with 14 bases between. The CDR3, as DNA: TGTGCCAGCAGCTTAGTGGCAGGGTCATACGGCTACACCTTC. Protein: CASSLVAGSYGYTF.

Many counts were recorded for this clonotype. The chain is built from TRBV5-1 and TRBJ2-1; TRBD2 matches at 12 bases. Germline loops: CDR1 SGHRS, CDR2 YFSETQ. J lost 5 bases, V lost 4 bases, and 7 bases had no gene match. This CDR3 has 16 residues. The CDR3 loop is CASSPAASGRDNEQFF. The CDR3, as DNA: TGCGCCAGCAGCCCGGCGGCTAGCGGGAGGGACAATGAGCAGTTCTTC.

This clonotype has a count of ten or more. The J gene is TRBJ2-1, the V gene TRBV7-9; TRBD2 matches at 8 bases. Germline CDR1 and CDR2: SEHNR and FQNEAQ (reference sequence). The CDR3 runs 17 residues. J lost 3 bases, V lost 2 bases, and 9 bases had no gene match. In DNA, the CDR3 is TGTGCCAGCAGCTTACTATCCGTAGCGGGGTACTACAATGAGCAGTTCTTC. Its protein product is CASSLLSVAGYYNEQFF.

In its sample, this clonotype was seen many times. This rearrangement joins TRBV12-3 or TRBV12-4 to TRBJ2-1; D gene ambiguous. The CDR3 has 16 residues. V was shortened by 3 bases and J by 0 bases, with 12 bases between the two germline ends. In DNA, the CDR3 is TGTGCCAGCAGTTTCGGCCTGCCAAACTCCTACAATGAGCAGTTCTTC. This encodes CASSFGLPNSYNEQFF.

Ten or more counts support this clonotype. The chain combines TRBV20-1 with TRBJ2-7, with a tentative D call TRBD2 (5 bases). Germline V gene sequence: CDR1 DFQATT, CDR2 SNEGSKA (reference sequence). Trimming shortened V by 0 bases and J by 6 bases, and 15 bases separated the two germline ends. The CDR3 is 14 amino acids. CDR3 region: CSARDEGRSREQYF. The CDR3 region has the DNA TGCAGTGCTAGAGATGAGGGCCGATCCCGCGAGCAGTACTTC.

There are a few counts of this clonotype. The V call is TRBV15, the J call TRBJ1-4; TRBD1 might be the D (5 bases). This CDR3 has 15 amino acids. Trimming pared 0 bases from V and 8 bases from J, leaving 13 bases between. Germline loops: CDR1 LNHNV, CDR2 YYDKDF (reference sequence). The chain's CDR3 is CATSREPGREEKLFF. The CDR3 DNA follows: TGTGCCACCAGCAGAGAACCGGGCAGGGAGGAAAAACTGTTTTTT.

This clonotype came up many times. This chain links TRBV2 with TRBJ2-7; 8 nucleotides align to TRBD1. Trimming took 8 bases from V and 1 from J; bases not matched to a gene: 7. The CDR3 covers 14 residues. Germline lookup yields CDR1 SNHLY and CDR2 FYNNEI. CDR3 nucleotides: TGTGCCAGCGGTTCACAGGGGGTTTCCTACGAGCAGTACTTC. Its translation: CASGSQGVSYEQYF.

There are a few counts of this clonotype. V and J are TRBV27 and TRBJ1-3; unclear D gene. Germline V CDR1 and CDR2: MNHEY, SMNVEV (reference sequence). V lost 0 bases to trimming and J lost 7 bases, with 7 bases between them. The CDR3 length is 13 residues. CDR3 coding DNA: TGTGCCAGCAGTTTATCGTGGGGTAACACCATATATTTT. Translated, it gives CASSLSWGNTIYF.

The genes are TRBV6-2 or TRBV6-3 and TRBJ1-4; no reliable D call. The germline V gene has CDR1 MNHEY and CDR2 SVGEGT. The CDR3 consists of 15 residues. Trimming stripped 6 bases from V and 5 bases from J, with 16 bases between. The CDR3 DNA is TGTGCCAGCAGCACCCGCCACCAAAGAAATGAAAAACTGTTTTTT. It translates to CASSTRHQRNEKLFF.

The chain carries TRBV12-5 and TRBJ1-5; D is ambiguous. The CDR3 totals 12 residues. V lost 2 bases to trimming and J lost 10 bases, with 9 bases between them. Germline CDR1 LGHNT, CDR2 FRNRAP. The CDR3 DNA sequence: TGTGCTAGTGGTTTGCCTTATCTTCCCCAGCATTTT. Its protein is CASGLPYLPQHF.

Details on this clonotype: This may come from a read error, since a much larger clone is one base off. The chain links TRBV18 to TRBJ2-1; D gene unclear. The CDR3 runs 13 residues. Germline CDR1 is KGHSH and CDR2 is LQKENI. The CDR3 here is CTSSSVQNNEQFF. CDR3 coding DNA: TGTACCAGCTCATCCGTGCAGAACAATGAGCAGTTCTTC.

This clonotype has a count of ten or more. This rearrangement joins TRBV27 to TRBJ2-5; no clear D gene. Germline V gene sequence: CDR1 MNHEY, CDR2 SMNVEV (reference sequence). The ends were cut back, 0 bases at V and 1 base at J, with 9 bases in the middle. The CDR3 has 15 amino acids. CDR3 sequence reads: CASSLSRTLQETQYF. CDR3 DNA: TGTGCCAGCAGTTTATCACGGACCCTCCAAGAGACCCAGTACTTC.

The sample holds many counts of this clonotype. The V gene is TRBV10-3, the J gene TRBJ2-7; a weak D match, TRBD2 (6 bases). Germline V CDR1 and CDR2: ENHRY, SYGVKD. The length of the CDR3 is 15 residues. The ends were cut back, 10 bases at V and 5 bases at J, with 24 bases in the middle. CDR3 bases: TGTGCCACCATGGAGACTAGTTCAGGGACGGACGAGCAGTACTTC. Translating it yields CATMETSSGTDEQYF.

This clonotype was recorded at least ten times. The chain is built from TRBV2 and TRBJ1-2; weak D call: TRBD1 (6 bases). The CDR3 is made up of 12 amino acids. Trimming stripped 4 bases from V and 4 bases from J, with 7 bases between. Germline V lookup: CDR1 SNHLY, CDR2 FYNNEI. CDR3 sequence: CASSGTAYGYTF. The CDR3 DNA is TGTGCCAGCAGTGGGACAGCCTATGGCTACACCTTC.

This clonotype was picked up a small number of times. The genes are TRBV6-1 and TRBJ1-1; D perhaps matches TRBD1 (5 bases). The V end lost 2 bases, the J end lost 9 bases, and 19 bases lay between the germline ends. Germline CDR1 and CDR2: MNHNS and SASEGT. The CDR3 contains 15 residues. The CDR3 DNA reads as TGTGCCAGCAGTGAAACCATACAAGGAGGGGCCAAAGCTTTCTTT. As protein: CASSETIQGGAKAFF.

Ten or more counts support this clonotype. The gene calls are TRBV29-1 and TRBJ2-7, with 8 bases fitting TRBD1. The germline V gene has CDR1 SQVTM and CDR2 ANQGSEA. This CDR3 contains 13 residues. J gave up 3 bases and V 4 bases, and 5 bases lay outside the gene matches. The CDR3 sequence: CSVAFDRGYEQYF. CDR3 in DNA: TGCAGCGTTGCATTCGACAGGGGCTACGAGCAGTACTTC.

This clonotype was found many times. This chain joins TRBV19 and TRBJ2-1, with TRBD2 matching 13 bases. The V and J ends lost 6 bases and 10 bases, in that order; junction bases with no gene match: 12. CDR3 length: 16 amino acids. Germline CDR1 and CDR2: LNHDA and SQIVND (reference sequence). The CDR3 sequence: CASRTRTSGSLGEQFF. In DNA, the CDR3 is TGTGCCAGTAGGACCAGGACTAGCGGGAGCCTCGGCGAGCAGTTCTTC.

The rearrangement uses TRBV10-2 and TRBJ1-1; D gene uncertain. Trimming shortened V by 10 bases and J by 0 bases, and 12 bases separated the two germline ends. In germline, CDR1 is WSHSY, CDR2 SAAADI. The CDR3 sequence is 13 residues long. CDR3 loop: CATSRVLNTEAFF. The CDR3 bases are TGCGCCACCTCCCGGGTGCTGAACACTGAAGCTTTCTTT.

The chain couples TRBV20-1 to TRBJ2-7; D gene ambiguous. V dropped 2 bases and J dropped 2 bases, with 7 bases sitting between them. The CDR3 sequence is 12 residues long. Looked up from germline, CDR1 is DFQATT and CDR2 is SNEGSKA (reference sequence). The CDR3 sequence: CSARRAPYEQYF. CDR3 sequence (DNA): TGCAGTGCTAGAAGGGCTCCCTACGAGCAGTACTTC.

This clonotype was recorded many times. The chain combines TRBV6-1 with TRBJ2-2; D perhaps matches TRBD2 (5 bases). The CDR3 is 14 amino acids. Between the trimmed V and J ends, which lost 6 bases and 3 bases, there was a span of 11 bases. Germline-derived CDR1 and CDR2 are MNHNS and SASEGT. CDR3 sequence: CASRRGEYTGELFF. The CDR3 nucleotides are TGTGCCAGCAGACGGGGAGAATACACCGGGGAGCTGTTTTTT.

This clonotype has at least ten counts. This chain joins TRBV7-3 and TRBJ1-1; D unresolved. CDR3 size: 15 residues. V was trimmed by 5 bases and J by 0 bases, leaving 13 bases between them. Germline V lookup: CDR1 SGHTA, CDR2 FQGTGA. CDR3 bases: TGTGCCAGCAGCCAATCCACTGACTTGAACACTGAAGCTTTCTTT. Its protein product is CASSQSTDLNTEAFF. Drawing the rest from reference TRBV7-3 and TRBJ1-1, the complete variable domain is GAGVSQTPSNKVTEKGKYVELRCDPISGHTALYWYRQSLGQGPEFLIYFQGTGAADDSGLPNDRFFAVRPEGSVSTLKIQRTERGDSAVYLCASSQSTDLNTEAFFGQGTRLTVV.